This TCR beta chain was captured by sequencing in a study of shared clonotypes between healthy human individuals. Profiling relied on immunoSEQ multiplex PCR, and the TCRdb table lists in-frame clones only, not all of them. The table has 2 million to 2.5 million clones, about nine tenths seen once; the top ten hold 0.3% to 0.45%. Sequencing was performed on naive CD4+ T cells from PBMCs. Subset defined: CD45RA+ positively selected. The sequence came from a man younger than 35 in good health. Some clones in this sample may be carry-over from other donors' samples.

CDR3 sequence: CASSPRGTGLYEQYF. In nucleotides, the CDR3 is TGTGCCAGCAGCCCCCGGGGGACAGGACTCTACGAGCAGTACTTC. The chain links TRBV9 to TRBJ2-7, with TRBD1 identical over 8 bases. V gave up 4 bases and J gave up 3 bases; unmatched junction bases: 9. From germline, CDR1 is SGDLS and CDR2 YYNGEE. CDR3 length: 15 residues.